Listed below are T cell receptor beta chains from one sample, sequenced in a study of response to subunit inactivated influenza vaccine. One entry per CDR3 protein results from TCRdb running MiXCR on the RT-PCR reads. The top ten clones hold about a tenth of a sample with 700,000 to 900,000 distinct CDR3 sequences, roughly 20% of them seen once. The source material was PBMCs from blood, sampled 5 days after vaccination. These receptors came from a man aged 50 to 60 who received an inactivated influenza vaccine. Each CDR3 is given with its conserved first and last residue. The D gene is left open where the match is weak. Not every row has a clone size; where given, it reads once, few, many or a size class.

v_call	j_call	d_call	clone_size	cdr3_aa	cdr3_nt
TRBV20-1	TRBJ2-3	NA	few	CSASPPYTDTQYF	TGCAGTGCTAGTCCCCCATACACAGATACGCAGTATTTT
TRBV20-1	TRBJ1-2	TRBD1	NA	CSAQQGVDYGYTF	TGCAGTGCGCAACAGGGGGTCGACTATGGCTACACCTTC
TRBV20-1	TRBJ2-3	TRBD2	NA	CSARSNSGRRGDTQYF	TGCAGTGCTAGGAGTAATAGCGGGAGGCGGGGAGATACGCAGTATTTT
TRBV19	TRBJ2-1	NA	NA	CASSMVSYNEQFF	TGTGCCAGTAGTATGGTCTCCTACAATGAGCAGTTCTTC
TRBV12-3/TRBV12-4	TRBJ2-5	NA	few	CASSLGTSLGPETQYF	TGTGCCAGCAGTTTAGGGACATCATTAGGTCCGGAGACCCAGTACTTC
TRBV28	TRBJ1-1	NA	NA	CASTERGTEAFF	TGTGCCAGCACTGAAAGGGGAACTGAAGCTTTCTTT
TRBV2	TRBJ2-1	TRBD2	NA	CASSEALPRASGGPYNEQFF	TGTGCCAGCAGTGAAGCGCTACCTCGAGCGTCGGGGGGGCCCTACAATGAGCAGTTCTTC
TRBV5-1	TRBJ2-3	TRBD1	few	CASNLQGQSTDTQYF	TGCGCCAGCAACTTACAGGGGCAGAGCACAGATACGCAGTATTTT
TRBV29-1	TRBJ1-4	TRBD1	NA	CSVEVLDRAREKLFF	TGCAGCGTTGAAGTGTTGGACAGGGCCCGCGAAAAACTGTTTTTT
TRBV7-8	TRBJ1-5	NA	NA	CASSLAQGGGQPQHF	TGTGCCAGCAGCTTAGCCCAGGGAGGGGGTCAGCCCCAGCATTTT
TRBV20-1	TRBJ2-5	NA	NA	CSVITRRAWETQYF	TGCAGTGTAATAACCCGTCGGGCGTGGGAGACCCAGTACTTC
TRBV20-1	TRBJ2-3	NA	NA	CSALANTQYF	TGCAGTGCTCTAGCGAATACGCAGTATTTT
TRBV12-2	TRBJ1-1	NA	NA	CASRLAALEGKNTEAFF	TGTGCAAGTCGCTTAGCGGCGCTGGAAGGTAAGAACACTGAAGCTTTCTTT
TRBV12-3/TRBV12-4	TRBJ1-2	NA	many	CASSLGQYGYTF	TGTGCCAGCAGTTTAGGCCAATATGGCTACACCTTC
TRBV4-1	TRBJ2-5	TRBD2	NA	CASSQDRPSGSTQYF	TGCGCCAGCAGCCAAGATCGGCCTAGCGGGTCGACCCAGTACTTC
TRBV12-3/TRBV12-4	TRBJ2-7	TRBD1	few	CASSFETGVHEQYF	TGTGCCAGCAGTTTCGAGACAGGGGTGCACGAGCAGTACTTC
TRBV20-1	TRBJ2-3	NA	NA	CSAPRVSTDTQYF	TGCAGTGCTCCCCGGGTCAGCACAGATACGCAGTATTTT
TRBV28	TRBJ2-1	TRBD2	few	CASVVAGGGDEQFF	TGTGCCAGCGTAGTAGCGGGAGGGGGTGATGAGCAGTTCTTC
TRBV9	TRBJ2-5	NA	NA	CASSVGSGVEETQYF	TGTGCCAGCAGCGTCGGATCGGGGGTGGAAGAGACCCAGTACTTC
TRBV4-3	TRBJ1-1	NA	NA	CASSGTVNTEAFF	TGCGCCAGCAGCGGGACCGTGAACACTGAAGCTTTCTTT
TRBV4-2	TRBJ2-4	TRBD1	NA	CASSPRQGARDQNIQYF	TGTGCCAGCAGCCCGAGACAGGGGGCGCGGGATCAAAACATTCAGTACTTC
TRBV4-1	TRBJ2-5	TRBD1	NA	CASSHPGQRQETQYF	TGCGCCAGCAGCCACCCGGGACAGCGCCAAGAGACCCAGTACTTC
TRBV28	TRBJ2-5	NA	NA	CASSLGPFAETQYF	TGTGCCAGCAGTTTAGGCCCCTTTGCGGAGACCCAGTACTTC
TRBV20-1	TRBJ2-1	NA	NA	CSAREKMGPSHNEQFF	TGCAGTGCTAGAGAAAAAATGGGGCCTTCTCACAATGAGCAGTTCTTC
TRBV12-3/TRBV12-4	TRBJ2-7	TRBD2	few	CASREGLATEQYF	TGTGCCAGCAGGGAGGGACTAGCGACCGAGCAGTACTTC
TRBV2	TRBJ2-3	NA	NA	CASRAMGASTDTQYF	TGTGCCAGCAGGGCAATGGGAGCTAGCACAGATACGCAGTATTTT
TRBV3-1	TRBJ1-3	NA	NA	CASSQGDLTAGNTIYF	TGTGCCAGCAGCCAAGGGGACCTCACTGCCGGAAACACCATATATTTT
TRBV20-1	TRBJ2-7	NA	NA	CSANAWREQYF	TGCAGCGCGAATGCCTGGAGGGAGCAGTACTTC
TRBV20-1	TRBJ2-5	TRBD2	many	CSARTTSGMETQYF	TGCAGTGCTAGAACAACTAGCGGGATGGAGACCCAGTACTTC
TRBV3-1	TRBJ2-1	TRBD2	few	CASSQRVAGARRDEQFF	TGTGCCAGCAGCCAAAGAGTAGCGGGGGCCCGTCGAGATGAGCAGTTCTTC
TRBV10-3	TRBJ1-1	NA	few	CASRAGPTEAFF	TGTGCCTCTCGCGCGGGGCCCACTGAAGCTTTCTTT
TRBV6-2/TRBV6-3	TRBJ2-7	NA	NA	CASSNGGPYYEQYF	TGTGCCAGCAGTAACGGGGGCCCCTACTACGAGCAGTACTTC
TRBV6-1	TRBJ1-5	NA	NA	CASSPSLGSYSNQPQHF	TGTGCCAGCAGTCCGAGTTTGGGGAGTTATAGCAATCAGCCCCAGCATTTT
TRBV9	TRBJ1-2	NA	few	CASSVPPNLDPTGYTF	TGTGCCAGCAGCGTGCCCCCCAACCTGGATCCGACTGGCTACACCTTC
TRBV12-3/TRBV12-4	TRBJ2-5	NA	many	CASSRSGRETQYF	TGTGCCAGCAGTCGCTCGGGGAGGGAGACCCAGTACTTC
TRBV12-3/TRBV12-4	TRBJ2-3	NA	few	CASSLSNQGDTQYF	TGTGCCAGCAGTTTAAGCAATCAGGGAGATACGCAGTATTTT
TRBV18	TRBJ2-5	NA	NA	CASSPVNGGETQYF	TGTGCCAGCTCACCAGTTAATGGCGGGGAGACCCAGTACTTC
TRBV13	TRBJ2-7	NA	few	CASSLGKGSNYEQYF	TGTGCCAGCAGCTTAGGCAAGGGTTCCAACTACGAGCAGTACTTC
TRBV20-1	TRBJ2-7	TRBD1	NA	CSARDQMTGGYEQYF	TGCAGTGCTAGAGATCAAATGACAGGGGGCTACGAGCAGTACTTC
TRBV20-1	TRBJ1-2	NA	NA	CSARGPGSYTF	TGCAGTGCTAGAGGTCCAGGGAGCTACACCTTC
TRBV2	TRBJ2-1	NA	NA	CASSVIAAYNEQFF	TGTGCCAGCAGTGTGATAGCGGCCTACAATGAGCAGTTCTTC